This T cell receptor (beta chain) was retrieved from a study of blood T cell repertoires in COVID-19. Whole-study context: PBMCs, B-cell-depleted T cells, or T cells provided the cDNA or gDNA that made up the material.

Some clones are missing from TCRdb's copy, which holds only in-frame ones; the method was immunoSEQ multiplex PCR. The sample contains about 310,000 clones, less than 85% of which appear only once. Germline CDR1 MNHEY, CDR2 SMNVEV (reference sequence). V was clipped by 4 bases and J by 2 bases, with 18 bases between them. The CDR3 spans 17 residues. This clonotype was obtained from a woman aged 25 to 39 who had been exposed to COVID-19. The sample was PBMCs or T cells enriched from blood (not recorded which). The chain employs TRBV27 and TRBJ1-5; D not certain. This CDR3 reads CASSSLKGGRGNQPQHF. The DNA of the CDR3 is TGTGCCAGCAGTTCCCTAAAAGGAGGTAGGGGCAATCAGCCCCAGCATTTT.